The rows below give T cell receptor beta chains drawn from one sample of a study of T cells in Graves' hyperthyroidism and ophthalmopathy. TCRdb recomputed calls from the multiplex PCR reads with MiXCR, one row per CDR3 protein. This table holds about 610,000 distinct CDR3 sequences, about a sixth found once. The specimen sequenced was blood. These receptors all come from a woman between 40 and 55 years old with Graves' ophthalmopathy. The CDR3 runs from the conserved cysteine through the conserved F or W. A D gene is named only where the DNA matches it firmly. Not every row has a clone size; where given, it reads once, few, many or a size class.

v_gene: TRBV18
j_gene: TRBJ1-6
abundance: many
d_gene: TRBD1
CDR3aa: CASSRQGRGWSLHF
CDR3nt: TGTGCCAGCTCGCGACAGGGAAGAGGTTGGTCCCTCCACTTT

v_gene: TRBV28
j_gene: TRBJ1-4
abundance: many
d_gene: .
CDR3aa: CASSPPDVNEKLFF
CDR3nt: TGTGCCAGCAGTCCCCCAGACGTTAATGAAAAACTGTTTTTT

v_gene: TRBV6-1
j_gene: TRBJ2-5
abundance: .
d_gene: TRBD1
CDR3aa: CASRLEAGGRETQYF
CDR3nt: TGTGCCAGCAGGCTTGAGGCAGGGGGCAGGGAGACCCAGTACTTC

v_gene: TRBV5-1
j_gene: TRBJ2-2
abundance: many
d_gene: .
CDR3aa: CASSLESGAQNTGELFF
CDR3nt: TGCGCCAGCAGCTTGGAGTCGGGGGCCCAGAACACCGGGGAGCTGTTTTTT

v_gene: TRBV5-1
j_gene: TRBJ2-5
abundance: few
d_gene: .
CDR3aa: CASSLKLQRMQETQYF
CDR3nt: TGCGCCAGCAGCTTGAAACTTCAGCGGATGCAAGAGACCCAGTACTTC

v_gene: TRBV12-3/TRBV12-4
j_gene: TRBJ1-5
abundance: many
d_gene: .
CDR3aa: CASSFGENQPQHF
CDR3nt: TGTGCCAGCAGTTTTGGGGAGAATCAGCCCCAGCATTTT

v_gene: TRBV29-1
j_gene: TRBJ2-5
abundance: many
d_gene: TRBD2
CDR3aa: CSVVKAGVGETQYF
CDR3nt: TGCAGCGTTGTGAAAGCGGGAGTGGGAGAGACCCAGTACTTC

v_gene: TRBV4-1
j_gene: TRBJ1-6
abundance: .
d_gene: TRBD1
CDR3aa: CASSQTSNTPQGVFSPLHF
CDR3nt: TGCGCCAGCAGCCAGACCTCTAACACCCCCCAGGGGGTATTCTCACCCCTCCACTTT

v_gene: TRBV6-1
j_gene: TRBJ2-3
abundance: few
d_gene: .
CDR3aa: CASSEGGLGESTDTQYF
CDR3nt: TGTGCCAGCAGTGAAGGGGGTCTGGGGGAGAGCACAGATACGCAGTATTTT

v_gene: TRBV30
j_gene: TRBJ1-1
abundance: many
d_gene: .
CDR3aa: CAWSPSKGGIMNTEAFF
CDR3nt: TGTGCCTGGAGTCCCTCGAAGGGGGGGATAATGAACACTGAAGCTTTCTTT

v_gene: TRBV19
j_gene: TRBJ1-2
abundance: .
d_gene: TRBD1
CDR3aa: CASFDRDRGYGYTF
CDR3nt: TGTGCCAGCTTCGACCGGGACAGGGGGTATGGCTACACCTTC

v_gene: TRBV12-3/TRBV12-4
j_gene: TRBJ1-4
abundance: .
d_gene: .
CDR3aa: CASSPAGLGEKLFF
CDR3nt: TGTGCCAGCAGTCCAGCAGGGTTGGGAGAAAAACTGTTTTTT

v_gene: TRBV6-1
j_gene: TRBJ2-3
abundance: many
d_gene: .
CDR3aa: CASETVAASSTDTQYF
CDR3nt: TGTGCCAGTGAGACAGTAGCGGCATCTAGCACAGATACGCAGTATTTT

v_gene: TRBV7-9
j_gene: TRBJ2-3
abundance: few
d_gene: .
CDR3aa: CASSLGTDYTQYF
CDR3nt: TGTGCCAGCAGCTTAGGGACGGACTATACGCAGTATTTT

v_gene: TRBV5-1
j_gene: TRBJ2-7
abundance: few
d_gene: TRBD1
CDR3aa: CASSPLGGRETYEQYF
CDR3nt: TGCGCCAGCAGCCCGTTAGGGGGCCGCGAAACCTACGAGCAGTACTTC

v_gene: TRBV7-9
j_gene: TRBJ2-5
abundance: many
d_gene: TRBD1
CDR3aa: CASSKEDRVKETQYF
CDR3nt: TGTGCCAGCAGCAAGGAGGACAGGGTAAAAGAGACCCAGTACTTC

v_gene: TRBV11-1
j_gene: TRBJ2-5
abundance: few
d_gene: TRBD1
CDR3aa: CASSAGRGQGPQETQYF
CDR3nt: TGTGCCAGCAGCGCCGGGCGGGGACAGGGTCCCCAAGAGACCCAGTACTTC

v_gene: TRBV3-1
j_gene: TRBJ2-1
abundance: .
d_gene: TRBD2
CDR3aa: CASSQGEGFHNEQFF
CDR3nt: TGCGCCAGCAGCCAAGGGGAGGGTTTCCACAATGAGCAGTTCTTC

v_gene: TRBV20-1
j_gene: TRBJ2-5
abundance: many
d_gene: TRBD1
CDR3aa: CSASWGTGSLYGQYF
CDR3nt: TGCAGTGCTAGTTGGGGGACAGGGTCTTTATATGGCCAGTACTTC

v_gene: TRBV11-2
j_gene: TRBJ2-3
abundance: .
d_gene: .
CDR3aa: CASSLGAGNTDTQYF
CDR3nt: TGTGCCAGCAGCTTAGGTGCGGGGAACACAGATACGCAGTATTTT

v_gene: TRBV9
j_gene: TRBJ2-5
abundance: .
d_gene: TRBD2
CDR3aa: CASSAAGLAGMETQYF
CDR3nt: TGTGCCAGCAGCGCTGCCGGACTAGCGGGGATGGAGACCCAGTACTTC

v_gene: TRBV18
j_gene: TRBJ2-3
abundance: many
d_gene: .
CDR3aa: CASSPRSSLADTQYF
CDR3nt: TGTGCCAGCTCACCCCGCTCCTCGTTGGCAGATACGCAGTATTTT

v_gene: TRBV5-1
j_gene: TRBJ1-3
abundance: few
d_gene: .
CDR3aa: CASSLGGPAGNTIYF
CDR3nt: TGCGCCAGCAGCTTGGGGGGCCCGGCTGGAAACACCATATATTTT

v_gene: TRBV6-1
j_gene: TRBJ2-3
abundance: many
d_gene: TRBD1
CDR3aa: CASSEGTGGTDTQYF
CDR3nt: TGTGCCAGCAGTGAAGGGACAGGGGGTACAGATACGCAGTATTTT

v_gene: TRBV28
j_gene: TRBJ2-7
abundance: many
d_gene: TRBD2
CDR3aa: CASSFGGGPSYEQYF
CDR3nt: TGTGCCAGCAGTTTCGGGGGAGGGCCTTCCTACGAGCAGTACTTC

v_gene: TRBV7-3
j_gene: TRBJ2-5
abundance: few
d_gene: TRBD2
CDR3aa: CASSLAGGAGETQYF
CDR3nt: TGTGCCAGCAGCTTAGCCGGGGGGGCCGGGGAGACCCAGTACTTC

v_gene: TRBV28
j_gene: TRBJ1-3
abundance: many
d_gene: .
CDR3aa: CASSQPASSNAGNTIYF
CDR3nt: TGTGCCAGCAGTCAACCTGCAAGTTCGAACGCTGGAAACACCATATATTTT

v_gene: TRBV3-1
j_gene: TRBJ2-1
abundance: many
d_gene: .
CDR3aa: CASSQDIVPYNEQFF
CDR3nt: TGTGCCAGCAGCCAAGACATCGTCCCCTACAATGAGCAGTTCTTC

v_gene: TRBV27
j_gene: TRBJ1-5
abundance: few
d_gene: .
CDR3aa: CASNGNQPQHF
CDR3nt: TGTGCCAGCAATGGGAATCAGCCCCAGCATTTT

v_gene: TRBV5-1
j_gene: TRBJ2-2
abundance: few
d_gene: .
CDR3aa: CASSLWGGHTGELFF
CDR3nt: TGCGCCAGCAGCTTGTGGGGGGGCCACACCGGGGAGCTGTTTTTT

v_gene: TRBV12-3/TRBV12-4
j_gene: TRBJ2-5
abundance: many
d_gene: .
CDR3aa: CASSLSVAQETQYF
CDR3nt: TGTGCCAGCAGTTTGTCAGTGGCTCAAGAGACCCAGTACTTC

v_gene: TRBV29-1
j_gene: TRBJ2-1
abundance: few
d_gene: .
CDR3aa: CSVEARDYNEQFF
CDR3nt: TGCAGCGTTGAGGCCAGGGACTACAATGAGCAGTTCTTC

v_gene: TRBV3-1
j_gene: TRBJ2-2
abundance: many
d_gene: .
CDR3aa: CASSQFSRALAGELFF
CDR3nt: TGTGCCAGCAGCCAATTCTCACGCGCCCTTGCCGGGGAGCTGTTTTTT

v_gene: TRBV20-1
j_gene: TRBJ2-6
abundance: .
d_gene: .
CDR3aa: CSAARTDLAGANVLTF
CDR3nt: TGCAGTGCTGCCCGGACGGATCTCGCTGGGGCCAACGTCCTGACTTTC

v_gene: TRBV6-1
j_gene: TRBJ2-5
abundance: many
d_gene: TRBD2
CDR3aa: CASSTTSGGVQETQYF
CDR3nt: TGTGCCAGCAGTACCACTAGCGGGGGCGTTCAAGAGACCCAGTACTTC

v_gene: TRBV3-1
j_gene: TRBJ1-1
abundance: many
d_gene: TRBD1
CDR3aa: CASSQGQGATEAFF
CDR3nt: TGTGCCAGCAGCCAAGGACAGGGGGCAACTGAAGCTTTCTTT

v_gene: TRBV24-1
j_gene: TRBJ2-7
abundance: .
d_gene: .
CDR3aa: CATSDSGFYLCAWSRGGSEQYF
CDR3nt: .

v_gene: TRBV28
j_gene: TRBJ1-1
abundance: many
d_gene: .
CDR3aa: CANSPWGTGGAFF
CDR3nt: TGTGCCAACAGTCCCTGGGGCACCGGTGGAGCTTTCTTT

v_gene: TRBV12-3/TRBV12-4
j_gene: TRBJ1-1
abundance: few
d_gene: TRBD1
CDR3aa: CASSFLGRQGAGGLF
CDR3nt: TGTGCCAGCAGCTTCCTAGGGAGACAGGGAGCGGGGGGTCTCTTT

v_gene: TRBV7-2
j_gene: TRBJ2-5
abundance: many
d_gene: .
CDR3aa: CASSLVPGTQETQYF
CDR3nt: TGTGCCAGCAGCTTAGTTCCGGGGACCCAAGAGACCCAGTACTTC

v_gene: TRBV16
j_gene: TRBJ1-5
abundance: few
d_gene: .
CDR3aa: CASSQTGQPQHF
CDR3nt: TGTGCCAGCAGCCAAACCGGTCAGCCCCAGCATTTT

v_gene: TRBV12-3/TRBV12-4
j_gene: TRBJ2-7
abundance: few
d_gene: .
CDR3aa: CASSFGGPVYEQYF
CDR3nt: TGTGCCAGCAGTTTTGGGGGACCCGTCTACGAGCAGTACTTC

v_gene: TRBV19
j_gene: TRBJ1-3
abundance: .
d_gene: .
CDR3aa: CASSETGTGNTIYF
CDR3nt: TGTGCCAGTAGCGAGACAGGCACTGGAAACACCATATATTTT

v_gene: TRBV20-1
j_gene: TRBJ2-5
abundance: few
d_gene: .
CDR3aa: CSARTPQETQYF
CDR3nt: TGCAGTGCTAGAACACCCCAAGAGACCCAGTACTTC

v_gene: TRBV7-6
j_gene: TRBJ2-1
abundance: few
d_gene: .
CDR3aa: CASSPRNPATVAFF
CDR3nt: TGTGCCAGCAGCCCCCGGAATCCCGCCACCGTGGCGTTCTTC

v_gene: TRBV5-1
j_gene: TRBJ1-1
abundance: many
d_gene: .
CDR3aa: CASSLLGTTGGNTEAFF
CDR3nt: TGCGCCAGCAGCTTGTTAGGGACGACAGGAGGTAACACTGAAGCTTTCTTT

v_gene: TRBV4-2
j_gene: TRBJ1-6
abundance: .
d_gene: .
CDR3aa: CASSQDNESDRSNSPLHF
CDR3nt: TGTGCCAGCAGCCAAGATAACGAATCCGACAGGAGCAATTCACCCCTCCACTTT

v_gene: TRBV19
j_gene: TRBJ1-5
abundance: .
d_gene: .
CDR3aa: CASRPPQPQHF
CDR3nt: TGTGCCAGTAGGCCCCCTCAGCCCCAGCATTTT

v_gene: TRBV28
j_gene: TRBJ2-3
abundance: many
d_gene: .
CDR3aa: CASSPLGEGSNTDTQYF
CDR3nt: TGTGCCAGCAGCCCCCTGGGTGAAGGGTCGAACACAGATACGCAGTATTTT

v_gene: TRBV7-8
j_gene: TRBJ2-4
abundance: .
d_gene: TRBD1
CDR3aa: CASSAQTGAAKNIQYF
CDR3nt: TGTGCCAGCAGCGCCCAGACAGGGGCTGCCAAAAACATTCAGTACTTC

v_gene: TRBV7-9
j_gene: TRBJ1-2
abundance: few
d_gene: TRBD1
CDR3aa: CASSSQGGPNYGYTF
CDR3nt: TGTGCCAGCAGCTCACAGGGGGGTCCCAACTATGGCTACACCTTC

v_gene: TRBV5-1
j_gene: TRBJ2-7
abundance: .
d_gene: TRBD1
CDR3aa: CASSPATGGPYEQYF
CDR3nt: TGTGCCAGCAGCCCGGCGACAGGGGGTCCCTACGAGCAGTACTTC

v_gene: TRBV2
j_gene: TRBJ2-2
abundance: many
d_gene: TRBD2
CDR3aa: CASSPAAGNTGELFF
CDR3nt: TGTGCCAGCAGCCCTGCAGCGGGAAACACCGGGGAGCTGTTTTTT

v_gene: TRBV2
j_gene: TRBJ2-7
abundance: many
d_gene: TRBD2
CDR3aa: CASGAGGVYEQYF
CDR3nt: TGTGCCAGCGGCGCGGGAGGTGTGTACGAGCAGTACTTC

v_gene: TRBV11-2
j_gene: TRBJ1-1
abundance: many
d_gene: .
CDR3aa: CASSPSGSHTEAFF
CDR3nt: TGTGCCAGCAGCCCCTCGGGGAGCCACACTGAAGCTTTCTTT